This paragraph reports one T cell receptor (beta chain). The entry originates in a study of shared clonotypes between healthy human individuals. Study background: Used for every donor were three CD4 naive, three CD4 memory, two CD8 naive and one CD8 memory plate.

The CDR3 consists of 13 residues. Germline-derived CDR1 and CDR2 are MNHNS and SASEGT. The V and J ends lost 6 bases and 3 bases respectively, with 11 bases between them. CD45RO-negative CD8 cells positively selected for CCR7 made up the naive population, which excluded terminally differentiated effector memory CD45RA+ cells. Here immunoSEQ multiplex PCR was the method, and the copy in TCRdb shows in-frame clones only, minus some. The sample lists over 2 million clones, about 95% occurring once. The gene calls are TRBV6-1 and TRBJ1-1; D remains unclear. This TCR derives from a man aged 18 to 30 in good health. The sequenced sample was naive CD8+ T cells sorted from blood. CDR3: CASRHPQDTEAFF. In DNA form, the CDR3 reads TGTGCCAGCAGGCACCCACAAGACACTGAAGCTTTCTTT.